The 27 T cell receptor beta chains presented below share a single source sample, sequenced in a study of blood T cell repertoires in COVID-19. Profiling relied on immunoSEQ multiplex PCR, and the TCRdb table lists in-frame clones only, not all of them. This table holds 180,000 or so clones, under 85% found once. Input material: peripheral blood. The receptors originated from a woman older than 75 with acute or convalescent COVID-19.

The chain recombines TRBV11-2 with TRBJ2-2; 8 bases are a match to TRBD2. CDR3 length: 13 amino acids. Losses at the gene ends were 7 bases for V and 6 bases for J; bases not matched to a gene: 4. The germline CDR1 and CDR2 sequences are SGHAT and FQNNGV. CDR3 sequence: CASNPGGPGELFF. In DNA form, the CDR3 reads TGTGCCAGCAACCCGGGGGGGCCCGGGGAGCTGTTTTTT.

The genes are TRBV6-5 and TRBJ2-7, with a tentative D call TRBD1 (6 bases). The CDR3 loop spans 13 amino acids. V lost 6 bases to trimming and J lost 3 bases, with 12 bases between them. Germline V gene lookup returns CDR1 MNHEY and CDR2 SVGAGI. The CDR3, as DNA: TGTGCCAGCAGGAGGACAGTAAACTACGAGCAGTACTTC. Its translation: CASRRTVNYEQYF.

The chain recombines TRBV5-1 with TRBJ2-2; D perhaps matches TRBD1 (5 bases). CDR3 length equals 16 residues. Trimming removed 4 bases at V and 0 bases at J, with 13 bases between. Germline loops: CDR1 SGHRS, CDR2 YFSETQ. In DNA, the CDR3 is TGCGCCAGCAGCGCGATGGACACCGCGAACACCGGGGAGCTGTTTTTT. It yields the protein CASSAMDTANTGELFF.

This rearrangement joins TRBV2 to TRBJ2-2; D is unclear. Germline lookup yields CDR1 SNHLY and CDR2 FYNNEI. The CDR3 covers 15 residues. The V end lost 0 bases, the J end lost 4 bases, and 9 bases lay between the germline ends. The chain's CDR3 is CASSEALRSTGELFF. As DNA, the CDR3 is TGTGCCAGCAGTGAAGCGCTTCGTAGCACCGGGGAGCTGTTTTTT.

Here the CDR3 DNA reads TGTGCCATCAGTGTACTCCATCTAGAGACCCAGTACTTC. As protein: CAISVLHLETQYF. V usage is TRBV10-3 and J usage is TRBJ2-5; D is unresolved. From germline, CDR1 is ENHRY and CDR2 SYGVKD. Trimming took off 4 bases at V and 4 bases at J, with 10 bases between the two ends. The CDR3 loop spans 13 amino acids.

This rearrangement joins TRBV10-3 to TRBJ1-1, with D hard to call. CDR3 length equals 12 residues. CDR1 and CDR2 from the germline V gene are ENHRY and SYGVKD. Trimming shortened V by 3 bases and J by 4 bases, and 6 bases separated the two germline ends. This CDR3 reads CAISEVATEAFF. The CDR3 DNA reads TGTGCCATCAGTGAAGTGGCCACTGAAGCTTTCTTT.

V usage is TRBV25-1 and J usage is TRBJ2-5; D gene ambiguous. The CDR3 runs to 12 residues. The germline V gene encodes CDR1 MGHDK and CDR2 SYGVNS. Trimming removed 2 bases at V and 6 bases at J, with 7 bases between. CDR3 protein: CASSENIQTQYF. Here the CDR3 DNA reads TGTGCCAGCAGTGAAAACATTCAGACCCAGTACTTC.

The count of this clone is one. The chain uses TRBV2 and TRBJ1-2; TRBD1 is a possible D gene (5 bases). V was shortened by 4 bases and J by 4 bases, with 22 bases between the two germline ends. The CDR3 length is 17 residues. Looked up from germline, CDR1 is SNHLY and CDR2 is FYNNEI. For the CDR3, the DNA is TGTGCCAGCAGTGCCCCCCCCGGGGGATTATTAGTCTATGGCTACACCTTC. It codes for CASSAPPGGLLVYGYTF.

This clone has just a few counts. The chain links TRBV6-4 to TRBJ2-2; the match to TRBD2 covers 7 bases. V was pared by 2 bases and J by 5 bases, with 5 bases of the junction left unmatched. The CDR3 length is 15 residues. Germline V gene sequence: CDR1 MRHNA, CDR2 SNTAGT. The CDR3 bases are TGTGCCAGCAGTGACCCCGGAGCGGGAACCGGGGAGCTGTTTTTT. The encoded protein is CASSDPGAGTGELFF.

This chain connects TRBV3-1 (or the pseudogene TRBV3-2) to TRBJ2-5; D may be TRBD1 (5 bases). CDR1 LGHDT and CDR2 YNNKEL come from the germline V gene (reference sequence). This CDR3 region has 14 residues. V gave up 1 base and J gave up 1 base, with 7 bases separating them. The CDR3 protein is CASSQVQGQETQYF. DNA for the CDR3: TGTGCCAGCAGCCAAGTCCAGGGCCAAGAGACCCAGTACTTC.

CDR3 region: CASSSTSGTQYF. In DNA form, the CDR3 reads TGTGCCAGCAGTTCGACTTCTGGGACCCAGTACTTC. The chain couples TRBV6-2 or TRBV6-3 to TRBJ2-5; D is ambiguous. The CDR3 contains 12 residues. Trimming took 4 bases from V and 7 from J, leaving 10 bases between them. Germline CDR1 is MNHEY and CDR2 is SVGEGT.

The CDR3 protein is CASSPGLAYEQYF. DNA of the CDR3: TGTGCCAGCAGTCCGGGACTAGCGTACGAGCAGTACTTC. The V and J genes are TRBV12-3 or TRBV12-4 and TRBJ2-7, with 10 bases aligning to TRBD2. The ends lost 5 bases at V and 4 bases at J; junction bases unmatched: 2. This CDR3 comprises 13 residues.

CDR3 in amino acids: CASSRGQGDRYEQYF. CDR3 in DNA: TGTGCCAGCAGTCGCGGACAGGGGGATCGTTACGAGCAGTACTTC. V and J are TRBV7-2 and TRBJ2-7; the match to TRBD1 covers 10 bases. The trim removed 6 bases at V and 4 bases at J, leaving 9 bases unmatched. This CDR3 is built from 15 residues. CDR1 and CDR2 (germline): SGHTA, FQGNSA.

The CDR3 nucleotides read TGTGCCACCAAAGGAGGGTCCTACAATGAGCAGTTCTTC. The encoded protein is CATKGGSYNEQFF. The chain employs TRBV19 and TRBJ2-1; a weak D match, TRBD2 (6 bases). V lost 10 bases and J 1 base, leaving 11 bases between the germline ends. The CDR3 consists of 13 residues. Per the germline V gene, CDR1 is LNHDA and CDR2 is SQIVND (reference sequence).

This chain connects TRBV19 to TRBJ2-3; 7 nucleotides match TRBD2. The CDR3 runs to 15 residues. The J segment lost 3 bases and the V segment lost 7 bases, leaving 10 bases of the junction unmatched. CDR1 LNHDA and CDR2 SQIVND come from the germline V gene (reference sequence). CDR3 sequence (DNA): TGTGCCAGTACCCTATTCGGGGGGAGTACAGATACGCAGTATTTT. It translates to CASTLFGGSTDTQYF.

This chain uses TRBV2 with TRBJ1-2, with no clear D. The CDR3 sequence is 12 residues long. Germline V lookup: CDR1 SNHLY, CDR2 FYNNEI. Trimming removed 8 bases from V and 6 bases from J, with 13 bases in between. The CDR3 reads CASGEQRNGYTF. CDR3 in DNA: TGTGCCAGCGGAGAGCAGAGGAATGGCTACACCTTC.

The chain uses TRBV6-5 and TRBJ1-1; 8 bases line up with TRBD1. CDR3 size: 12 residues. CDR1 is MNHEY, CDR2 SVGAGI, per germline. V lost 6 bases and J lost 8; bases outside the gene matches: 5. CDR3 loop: CASRHGQGEAFF. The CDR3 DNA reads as TGTGCCAGCAGACACGGACAGGGAGAAGCTTTCTTT.

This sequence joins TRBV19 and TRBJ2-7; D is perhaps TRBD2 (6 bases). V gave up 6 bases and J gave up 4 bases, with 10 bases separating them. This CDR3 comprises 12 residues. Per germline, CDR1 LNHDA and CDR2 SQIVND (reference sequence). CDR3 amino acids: CASSGTEYEQYF. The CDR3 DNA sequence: TGTGCCAGTAGCGGGACTGAATACGAGCAGTACTTC. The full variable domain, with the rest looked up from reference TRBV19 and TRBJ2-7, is DGGITQSPKYLFRKEGQNVTLSCEQNLNHDAMYWYRQDPGQGLRLIYYSQIVNDFQKGDIAEGYSVSREKKESFPLTVTSAQKNPTAFYLCASSGTEYEQYFGPGTRLTVT.

The chain's CDR3 is CASSRDIGNTEAFF. The DNA for the CDR3 is TGTGCCAGCAGTCGGGACATCGGAAACACTGAAGCTTTCTTT. The chain combines TRBV27 with TRBJ1-1, with D possibly TRBD1 on 6 matching bases. Germline lookup yields CDR1 MNHEY and CDR2 SMNVEV (reference sequence). The CDR3 is 14 residues long. V dropped 5 bases and J dropped 2 bases, with 12 bases sitting between them.

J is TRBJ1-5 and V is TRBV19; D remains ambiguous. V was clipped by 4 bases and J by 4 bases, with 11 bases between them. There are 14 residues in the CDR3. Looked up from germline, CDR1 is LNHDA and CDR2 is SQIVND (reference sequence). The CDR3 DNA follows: TGTGCCAGTAGTACCTATGAGGTAAATCAGCCCCAGCATTTT. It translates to CASSTYEVNQPQHF.

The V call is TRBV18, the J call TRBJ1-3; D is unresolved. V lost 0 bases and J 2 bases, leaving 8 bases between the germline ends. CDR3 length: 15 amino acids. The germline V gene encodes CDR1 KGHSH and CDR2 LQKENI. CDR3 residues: CASSPPTGTGNTIYF. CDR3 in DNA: TGTGCCAGCTCACCACCGACGGGTACTGGAAACACCATATATTTT.

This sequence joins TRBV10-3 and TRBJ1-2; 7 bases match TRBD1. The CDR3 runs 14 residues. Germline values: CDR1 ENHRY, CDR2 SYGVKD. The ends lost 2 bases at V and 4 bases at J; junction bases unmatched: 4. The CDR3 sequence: CAISEDREVYGYTF. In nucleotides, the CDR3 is TGTGCCATCAGTGAGGACAGGGAAGTCTATGGCTACACCTTC.

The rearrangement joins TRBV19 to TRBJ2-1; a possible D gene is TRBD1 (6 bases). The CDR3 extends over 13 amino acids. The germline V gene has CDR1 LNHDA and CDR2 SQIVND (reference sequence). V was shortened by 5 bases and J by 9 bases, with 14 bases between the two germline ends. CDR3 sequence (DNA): TGTGCCAGTAGTCCTTCAGGGGTAGGTGAGCAGTTCTTC. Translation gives CASSPSGVGEQFF. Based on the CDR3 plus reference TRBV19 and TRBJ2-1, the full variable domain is DGGITQSPKYLFRKEGQNVTLSCEQNLNHDAMYWYRQDPGQGLRLIYYSQIVNDFQKGDIAEGYSVSREKKESFPLTVTSAQKNPTAFYLCASSPSGVGEQFFGPGTRLTVL.

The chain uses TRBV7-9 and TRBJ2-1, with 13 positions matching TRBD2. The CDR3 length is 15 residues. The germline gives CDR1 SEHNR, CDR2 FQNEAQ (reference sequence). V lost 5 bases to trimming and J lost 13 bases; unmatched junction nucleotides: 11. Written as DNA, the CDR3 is TGTGCCAGCAGCCCCCATGAGACTAGCGGGGGGCTTCAGTTCTTC. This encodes CASSPHETSGGLQFF.

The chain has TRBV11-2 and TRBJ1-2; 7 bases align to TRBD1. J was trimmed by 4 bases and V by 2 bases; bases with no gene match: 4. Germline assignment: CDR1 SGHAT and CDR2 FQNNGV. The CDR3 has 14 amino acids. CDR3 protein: CASSLLGTAYGYTF. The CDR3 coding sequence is TGTGCCAGCAGCTTACTTGGGACAGCCTATGGCTACACCTTC.

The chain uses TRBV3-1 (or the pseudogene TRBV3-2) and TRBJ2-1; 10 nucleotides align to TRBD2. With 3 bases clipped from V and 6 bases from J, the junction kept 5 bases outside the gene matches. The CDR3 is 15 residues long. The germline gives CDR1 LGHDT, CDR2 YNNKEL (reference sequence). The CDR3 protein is CASSQLAGAGNEQFF. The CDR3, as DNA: TGTGCCAGCAGCCAGCTAGCGGGAGCGGGCAATGAGCAGTTCTTC.

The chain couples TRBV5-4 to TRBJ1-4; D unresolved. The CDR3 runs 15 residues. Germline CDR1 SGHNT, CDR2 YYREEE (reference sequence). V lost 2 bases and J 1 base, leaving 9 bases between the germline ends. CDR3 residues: CASSLTGGTNEKLFF. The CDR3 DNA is TGTGCCAGCAGCTTAACCGGTGGAACTAATGAAAAACTGTTTTTT.